This entry describes one T cell receptor (beta chain). One end of the junction does not line up with germline, which may come from a read error. CDR3 length equals 15 residues. Germline V gene data show CDR1 as MNHEY and CDR2 as SVGAGI. This sample was included in a study of tumor and adjacent non-tumor tissue in lung cancer. Turning to the study itself: Aged roughly 30 to 76 years, patients included roughly 10 men and about 5 women with stage I to III disease.

A modified ARM-PCR protocol with three rounds of nested PCR amplified TCRbeta. TCRdb analysed the multiplex PCR reads with MiXCR anew, one entry per CDR3 protein. The sample lists roughly 70,000 distinct CDR3 sequences; 55% to 70% were seen once. RNA was extracted from bulk tissue without any cell sorting. More than 3 cm separated this lung sample from the edge of the tumor. Newly diagnosed lung cancer patients had thoracic surgery in China, August–late 2014, without prior chemotherapy. The source of this sequence is a woman aged 45 to 65 with non-small cell lung cancer. V usage is TRBV6-5 and J usage is TRBJ2-7, with TRBD2 matching over 7 bases. The material sequenced was distant non-tumor lung tissue. CDR3 sequence reads: CSSSYSAGERYEQYF. The DNA for the CDR3 is TGTTCCAGCAGTTACTCTGCGGGGGAGAGATACGAGCAGTACTTC.